This TCR beta chain was sequenced in a study of cytomegalovirus exposure and HLA in healthy donors (dated by TCRdb to the late 2010s). For context, the study as a whole: According to an earlier analysis of a few hundred of the donors, some 170 million T cells yielded 95 million to 140 million unique TCR beta sequences and about 300 Gb of sequence data. About 330 gigabases of sequencing data and 75 million to 85 million unique TCR sequences made up an early release that covered about 640 HLA-typed donors. Of the approximately 400 genotyped donors, about 80% fell in the genetic ancestry cluster associated with self-reported Caucasian donors. The aim of the study was to test whether cataloging public T cell receptors could identify signatures of past pathogen exposure. The study profiled the T cell repertoires of more than 500 subjects by immunosequencing and related them to cytomegalovirus serostatus. A separate validation cohort of over 95 different subjects was used in addition to the roughly 720-subject first cohort. The study combined high-throughput TCR immunosequencing, statistical association of individual TCRs with disease status, and machine learning to predict cytomegalovirus infection status. A later analysis re-examined previously published TCR beta repertoires from just over 650 donors and added high-resolution HLA genotyping to investigate patterns of TCR occurrence. Rather than using new phenotypic data, the later analysis identified candidate immune exposures from TCR beta sequences and from how often those sequences occurred across donors. To decide whether each TCR beta V gene segment behaved as functional or pseudogenic, an earlier analysis of some 600 of the donors relied on high-throughput TCR beta sequencing. Donor age, sex, ethnicity and CMV serostatus were collected together with the repertoire data. Genome-wide SNP genotypes for about three fifths of the roughly 700 donors were used in a later genetic analysis, which treated that subset as a discovery cohort. All discovery cohort repertoires had been generated using a single sequencing platform. HLA typing included class I and class II loci at four-digit resolution. The number of donors typed differed by locus, with 629-630 for A, B, C, DRB1 and DQB1, 522 for DQA1, over 600 for DPA1, and under 490 for DPB1. Several DR-DQ haplotypes were handled as single units for association and clustering, since linkage in the cohort was strong. On average, around 200,000 unique TCR beta nucleotide sequences were sequenced per donor among a few hundred genotyped donors of the cohort, with 15% to 20% of those sequences being non-productive. Findings and caveats that apply to the study as a whole: Most TCR sequences were observed very rarely across donors, whereas some public TCRs were present in many individuals. The classifier was reported to diagnose cytomegalovirus status with high specificity and sensitivity in both the original cohort and the validation cohort. A further reported finding was that TCR beta sequences accurately predicted the HLA-A and HLA-B alleles for most subjects in the first cohort. The study listed 150 to 200 TCR beta chains as associated with cytomegalovirus. A cluster of highly shared sequence variants was judged likely to represent a technical artifact of the sequencing pipeline. In a later analysis, the rate of TCR association differed among HLA loci, with DRB1 alleles having the most associated TCRs and HLA-C alleles having the fewest. Sequencing depth was assumed to be roughly uniform across donors in the presence/absence analyses, though that assumption may not hold. In a later analysis, HLA-associated TCR beta chains were found to be more clonally expanded and to have lower generation probabilities than equally common non-associated chains. The authors suggested that the approach could potentially be extended to other disease states and immunological phenotypes. The only immune exposure information available for the cohort was CMV serostatus. Because HLA typing was missing for some donors at each locus, association tests included only the typed subset. The cohort was sequenced for TCR beta chains only, and without alpha or paired-chain data the features that could be detected were limited. A later analysis associated about 17,000 TCR beta sequences with specific HLA alleles at a false discovery rate of 0.05. V-gene and J-gene trimming of TCR beta chains was associated with a missense DCLRE1C variant in a later genetic analysis, and the association was replicated in an independent cohort. The 87-base-pair reads could not distinguish some IMGT-functional V segments, including TRBV6-2 and TRBV6-3, so those segments were excluded. Correlated functional status among segregating V segments might be attributable to linkage disequilibrium, but an unknown experimental factor could not be ruled out. Most CMV-associated TCR beta chains appeared to be HLA-restricted in a later analysis, and the HLA associations seemed to be driven largely by CMV exposure. Several of the top co-occurrence clusters appeared to be linked to parvovirus B19, influenza, CMV and Epstein-Barr virus, according to a later analysis. Because counts were too low, roughly 17 rarely observed V segments, including chromosome 9 orphons, were left out of the earlier analysis of approximately 500 of the donors. A few of the identified cytomegalovirus-associated TCR beta chains were confirmed in vitro to be specific for cytomegalovirus antigens. Assigning TCR associations to individual alleles was difficult when HLA alleles, especially DR and DQ, strongly co-occurred. In a later genetic analysis, fewer N-insertions in productive TCRs were reported among donors in an Asian-associated ancestry cluster than the 666-donor mean. An earlier analysis of around 540 of the donors showed that most TCR beta V segments appeared in productive rearrangements either about 90% or about 30% of the time, which broadly matched IMGT annotations.

Libraries were prepared through the immunoSEQ multiplex PCR assay. A mixture of 60 forward primers for TCR Vbeta segments and 13 reverse primers for TCR Jbeta segments was used in the multiplex PCR. The CDR3 region of rearranged TCR beta genes was amplified from genomic DNA by a multiplex PCR assay. The Illumina HiSeq System was used to sequence the amplified TCR beta libraries as 87-base-pair reads. Regarding the original processing steps: A later analysis tallied 75 million to 95 million unique TCR beta chains across the 666 repertoires, and roughly 11 million of those chains were shared by two or more donors. A nearest-neighbor algorithm error-corrected the raw reads and collapsed the reads into unique sequences, merging closely related sequences to remove PCR and sequencing errors. Alignment of CDR3 sequences to IMGT reference sequences was used to assign V, D and J gene segments. For a sequence to be retained, a match of at least six nucleotides to both a V gene segment and a J gene segment was required. A rearrangement was called productive if the CDR3 had no stop codons and remained in frame with V and J, and every other rearrangement was called non-productive. Following IMGT convention, CDR3 was defined as the stretch from the second conserved V-encoded cysteine up to the conserved J-encoded phenylalanine. The earlier analysis of 550 to 650 of the donors excluded any sequence lacking an unambiguous match to a single V gene segment. An earlier analysis of under 750 of the donors called V segments functional above 56.7% productive rearrangements and segregating when the between-donor standard deviation exceeded 5%. A statistical classification framework was built to diagnose cytomegalovirus status from the catalog of TCR beta chain sequences. In a later analysis, V and J genes were assigned by comparing TCR nucleotide sequences against IMGT/GENE-DB human TR gene sequences. The TCRdist pipeline was used in a later analysis to assign CDR3 sequences and most-parsimonious VDJ recombination scenarios. In a later analysis, every TCR beta chain was defined by the combination of its CDR3 amino acid sequence and its V-gene family, and reads without a unique V-gene family were dropped. A later analysis removed 550 to 650 highly shared, low-generation-probability nucleotide sequences to deal with suspected cross-contamination and a sequencing artifact. In a later analysis, a clonal expansion index for each public chain was calculated from normalized within-repertoire ranks of inferred template counts. A later analysis computed generation probabilities with a VDJ recombination model fitted to out-of-frame rearrangements, and checked the results against IGoR. Hypergeometric tests were used in a later analysis to score TCR-TCR, TCR-HLA and TCR-CMV co-occurrence, with a repertoire-size bias correction applied to the TCR pairs. To estimate false discovery rates, a later analysis permuted the HLA or CMV assignments 20 times. In a later analysis, co-occurring TCRs were grouped using DBSCAN, with TCRdist sequence similarity added in when clustering inside HLA-allele-positive subsets. For co-occurrence clustering, repertoires with fewer than 30,000 or more than 120,000 public chains were excluded, along with four to six repertoires with anomalous nucleotide sharing. TCRdb's version of the immuneACCESS table is confined to in-frame rearrangements and falls short of the full clone set. An unresolved V gene accounts for under half of the shortfall where checked; the remainder is of unknown origin. That table supplies the V and J calls and clone size; D and trimming were determined from the DNA. The sample profile shows some 160,000 clones; 68% of them were found once. In total, the top ten clones hold about 4.1% of the sample.

CDR1 and CDR2, looked up from the germline V gene, are KGHSH and LQKENI. The CDR3 goes from the cysteine to the phenylalanine over 15 residues. Here the CDR3 DNA is all that survives: 45 bases in frame from base 1. The junction carries 10 bases between V and J, which are trimmed by 4 bases and 1 base respectively. The cohort consisted of some 670 healthy bone marrow donors. All cohort members were sampled while nominally healthy, although unrecorded immune exposures were likely present. The donor was CMV seronegative and belonged to the group of over 350 seronegative cohort members. Each donor provided a peripheral blood sample, and peripheral blood mononuclear cells were used for TCR beta sequencing. The Qiagen DNeasy Blood Extraction Kit was used to extract genomic DNA from the blood cell samples. There are a few counts of this clone. Its antigen target is currently unknown. Base qualities are not recorded, but no much larger clone differs from it by a single base.

Here the chain combines TRBV18 and TRBJ2-2, and possibly TRBD2, on 6 matching bases. The specimen was PBMCs. This clonotype originated in a man in his sixties in good health and CMV-seronegative. The CDR3 region: CASSQGTRNTGELFF. The bases are TGTGCCAGCTCACAGGGGACTCGGAACACCGGGGAGCTGTTTTTT. With all but the CDR3 taken from the reference TRBV18 and TRBJ2-2 genes, the full variable domain is: NAGVMQNPRHLVRRRGQEARLRCSPMKGHSHVYWYRQLPEEGLKFMVYLQKENIIDESGMPKERFSAEFPKEGPSILRIQQVVRGDSAAYFCASSQGTRNTGELFFGEGSRLTVL.